This TCR beta chain was identified in a study of OX40 agonist ivuxolimab in advanced cancers. Across the study: Prior therapy, whether anti-PD-1, anti-PD-L1 or anti-CTLA-4, was allowed, and 40% had some. Three partial responders included one hepatocellular carcinoma patient and two cutaneous melanoma patients.

Assay: immunoSEQ multiplex PCR; the TCRdb copy retains only in-frame clones and omits some. The sample records about 68,000 clones, 86% being singletons. CDR1 and CDR2 from the germline V gene are SGHDT and YYEEEE. The ends lost 5 bases at V and 5 bases at J; junction bases unmatched: 8. The CDR3 covers 16 residues. Study-level results: CD4+ T cells averaged fewer expanded clones than CD8+ T cells.

About this clone: Its antigen is unidentified.

The TCR originated in an adult with an advanced solid tumor such as melanoma, head and neck, liver or kidney cancer. Sequenced here: CD4+ or CD8+ T cells sorted from blood, sampled in a trial of the OX40 agonist ivuxolimab. The chain carries TRBV5-6 and TRBJ2-2, with TRBD2 matching 11 bases. In DNA form, the CDR3 reads TGTGCCAGCAGTCTTCTAGCGGGAGGAAGTACCGGGGAGCTGTTTTTT. Its protein is CASSLLAGGSTGELFF. The full variable domain, in which reference TRBV5-6 and TRBJ2-2 provide the parts outside the CDR3, is DAGVTQSPTHLIKTRGQQVTLRCSPKSGHDTVSWYQQALGQGPQFIFQYYEEEERQRGNFPDRFSGHQFPNYSSELNVNALLLGDSALYLCASSLLAGGSTGELFFGEGSRLTVL.